The following is a TCR beta chain sequence with its context. The antigen is undetermined. Between the trimmed V and J ends, which lost 5 bases and 0 bases, there was a span of 13 bases. The CDR3 covers 16 residues. The germline gives CDR1 MDHEN, CDR2 SYDVKM. These data come from a study of tissue T cells after allogeneic stem cell transplantation. Overall study results and limits: Tissue-detected TCR repertoire was only partly captured by blood and spleen T cells.

This table comes from immunoSEQ multiplex PCR, and its TCRdb copy is limited to in-frame clones, with some not included. The data hold approximately 12,000 clones, with 70% observed a single time. The gene calls are TRBV28 and TRBJ1-4; possibly TRBD1 for D (5 bases). The sequencing used tissue from the right colon, collected at autopsy. This clonotype originated in a woman between 18 and 55 years old with breast cancer. CDR3 region: CASSPPGRTTNEKLFF. CDR3 nucleotide sequence: TGTGCCAGCAGTCCTCCGGGACGGACAACTAATGAAAAACTGTTTTTT.